These 9 T cell receptor beta chains were sequenced from one sample in a study of identifying expanded T cells in peripheral blood. Sequencing was performed with immunoSEQ multiplex PCR; in TCRdb, only in-frame clones are kept and a portion is missing. In the table there are about 83,000 clones, approximately 89% of which are singletons. The sequencing sample was made of blood. The receptor set was obtained from a person between 18 and 75 years old in good health.

In its sample, this clone was seen a few times. V is TRBV10-1 and J is TRBJ2-7; TRBD1 aligns across 7 bases. The V gene end was trimmed by 0 bases and the J gene end by 5 bases; junction bases not matched to a gene: 4. CDR1 and CDR2 (germline): WNHNN, SYGVQD (reference sequence). CDR3 length: 14 amino acids. The CDR3 DNA is TGCGCCAGCAGTGAGTCCGGGCAGGGGGACGAGCAGTACTTC. This encodes CASSESGQGDEQYF.

The chain recombines TRBV5-6 with TRBJ2-5; TRBD1 aligns across 9 bases. With V trimmed by 0 bases and J by 0 bases, 3 bases remained unmatched. The CDR3 has 16 amino acids. The germline CDR1 and CDR2 sequences are SGHDT and YYEEEE. CDR3 sequence (DNA): TGTGCCAGCAGCTTGGGGGGGACAGGGTACCAAGAGACCCAGTACTTC. This codes for CASSLGGTGYQETQYF. The full variable domain, rest sourced from reference TRBV5-6 and TRBJ2-5, is DAGVTQSPTHLIKTRGQQVTLRCSPKSGHDTVSWYQQALGQGPQFIFQYYEEEERQRGNFPDRFSGHQFPNYSSELNVNALLLGDSALYLCASSLGGTGYQETQYFGPGTRLLVL.

The chain uses TRBV19 and TRBJ2-5; TRBD2 matches 11 bases. The germline CDR1 and CDR2 sequences are LNHDA and SQIVND (reference sequence). The CDR3 runs to 15 residues. The J segment lost 6 bases and the V segment lost 6 bases, leaving 9 bases of the junction unmatched. CDR3 nucleotides: TGTGCCAGTAGCCGACTAGCGGGAAACATTAAGACCCAGTACTTC. This encodes CASSRLAGNIKTQYF.

This rearrangement joins TRBV7-8 to TRBJ1-1; no definite D call. Trimming took 5 bases from V and 7 from J, leaving 14 bases between them. Looked up from germline, CDR1 is SGHVS and CDR2 is FQNEAQ. The CDR3 is 13 amino acids. The CDR3 reads CASSKTEWVEAFF. In nucleotides, the CDR3 is TGTGCCAGCAGCAAAACTGAGTGGGTTGAAGCTTTCTTT.

The chain links TRBV4-1 to TRBJ1-1; 8 bases are a match to TRBD1. CDR3 size: 17 residues. The germline CDR1 and CDR2 sequences are MGHRA and YSYEKL. V lost 2 bases, J lost 4 bases, and 12 bases stayed unmatched. The CDR3 sequence: CASSQTTGGQGSTEAFF. As DNA, the CDR3 is TGCGCCAGCAGCCAAACCACCGGTGGACAGGGTAGCACTGAAGCTTTCTTT.

This chain uses TRBV5-6 with TRBJ1-4, with D uncertain. The CDR3 covers 14 residues. V was trimmed by 2 bases and J by 6 bases, leaving 11 bases between them. The V gene's germline CDR1 is SGHDT and CDR2 YYEEEE. The chain's CDR3 is CASSLHTSHEKLFF. Here the CDR3 DNA reads TGTGCCAGCAGCTTACATACGAGTCATGAAAAACTGTTTTTT.

The genes are TRBV6-5 and TRBJ2-7; D is unresolved. The CDR3 totals 14 residues. Trimming removed 0 bases at V and 10 bases at J, with 16 bases between. Germline V gene lookup returns CDR1 MNHEY and CDR2 SVGAGI. CDR3: CASSYSGISDRQYF. The CDR3 DNA is TGTGCCAGCAGTTACTCAGGTATATCGGACCGACAGTACTTC.

This clone was seen only once. The chain couples TRBV27 to TRBJ2-3, with a possible D match to TRBD2 (5 bases). Germline V lookup: CDR1 MNHEY, CDR2 SMNVEV (reference sequence). The CDR3 is 14 residues long. V was cut by 5 bases and J by 0 bases, with 9 bases left in between. The CDR3 DNA follows: TGTGCCAGCAGTCCCTGGACTAGCACAGATACGCAGTATTTT. Its translation is CASSPWTSTDTQYF.

The chain combines TRBV4-1 with TRBJ2-7; D ambiguous. The CDR3 consists of 15 residues. V lost 1 base and J 3 bases, leaving 13 bases between the germline ends. CDR1 is MGHRA and CDR2 is YSYEKL in the germline V gene. For the CDR3, the DNA is TGCGCCAGCAGCCAAGTGGCTAGGCAGAACTACGAGCAGTACTTC. Its translation: CASSQVARQNYEQYF.